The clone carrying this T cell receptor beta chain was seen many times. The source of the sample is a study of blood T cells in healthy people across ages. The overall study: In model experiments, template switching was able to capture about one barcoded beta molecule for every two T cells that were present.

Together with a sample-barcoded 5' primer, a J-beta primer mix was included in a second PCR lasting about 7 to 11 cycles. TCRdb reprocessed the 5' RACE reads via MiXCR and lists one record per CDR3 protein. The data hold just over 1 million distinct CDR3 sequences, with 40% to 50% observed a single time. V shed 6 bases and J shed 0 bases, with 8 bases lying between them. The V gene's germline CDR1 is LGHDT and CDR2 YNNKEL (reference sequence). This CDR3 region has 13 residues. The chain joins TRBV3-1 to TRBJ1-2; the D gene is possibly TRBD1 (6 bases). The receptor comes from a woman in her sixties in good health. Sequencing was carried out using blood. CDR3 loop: CASSQGTNYGYTF. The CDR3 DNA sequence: TGTGCCAGCAGTCAGGGGACTAACTATGGCTACACCTTC.